The sequence of this T cell receptor beta chain was determined in a study of shared clonotypes between healthy human individuals. Study-wide results and caveats: Unshared clonotypes carried lower generation probabilities than those common to all four donors. Among donors, clonotype sharing was expected to be affected by sequencing depth.

V trimming: 3 bases; J trimming: 6 bases; junction bases outside the gene matches: 7. Germline V gene sequence: CDR1 MNHEY, CDR2 SMNVEV (reference sequence). The CDR3 extends over 16 amino acids. The assay was run at deep level. Tens of thousands of T cell genomes (about 0.2 ug DNA) went into each sorted-subset replicate. Using immunoSEQ multiplex PCR, the repertoire was profiled, and TCRdb retains in-frame clones only, with some absent. Of under 1,900,000 clones in the sample, around 98.5% are singletons; the top ten hold approximately 0.38%. Points on this clone: Its antigen is unidentified.

Material: naive CD4+ T cells sorted from blood. Subset here: CD45RA+ positively selected. This rearrangement joins TRBV27 to TRBJ2-2; 10 positions agree with TRBD2. The clonotype originates from a man under 40 in good health. Here the CDR3 reads CASSFFSGRFAGELFF. The CDR3 coding sequence is TGTGCCAGCAGTTTTTTTAGCGGGAGGTTCGCCGGGGAGCTGTTTTTT.